The 19 T cell receptor beta chains in this list originate from one sample, sequenced in a study of blood T cell repertoires in COVID-19. Measured with immunoSEQ multiplex PCR; TCRdb has only the in-frame clones, and not every one. Among 250,000 to 400,000 clones listed, about nine tenths were seen once. The specimen was peripheral blood. The receptors here all came from a young woman with COVID-19, enrolled during active disease.

The chain combines TRBV6-5 with TRBJ2-5; TRBD2 might be the D (6 bases). This CDR3 is built from 16 residues. Germline CDR1 MNHEY, CDR2 SVGAGI. V was clipped by 0 bases and J by 2 bases, with 13 bases between them. CDR3 DNA sequence: TGTGCCAGCAGTTACTCAGGACTAACCAATCAAGAGACCCAGTACTTC. Translation: CASSYSGLTNQETQYF.

The V gene is TRBV7-9, the J gene TRBJ2-7; D gene ambiguous. CDR3 size: 13 residues. Germline assignment: CDR1 SEHNR and CDR2 FQNEAQ (reference sequence). The ends were cut back, 4 bases at V and 0 bases at J, with 7 bases in the middle. Here the CDR3 DNA reads TGTGCCAGCAGCTCATCAAACTCCTACGAGCAGTACTTC. Translated: CASSSSNSYEQYF.

This chain joins TRBV5-1 and TRBJ2-7, with 7 nucleotides matching TRBD1. Germline loops: CDR1 SGHRS, CDR2 YFSETQ. The V segment lost 5 bases and the J segment 1 base; nucleotides outside the gene matches: 3. The CDR3 sequence is 13 residues long. The CDR3 here is CASRGDSSYEQYF. The CDR3 nucleotides are TGCGCCAGCAGAGGGGACAGTTCCTACGAGCAGTACTTC.

The rearrangement joins TRBV19 to TRBJ1-1; TRBD1 aligns across 10 bases. The V segment lost 9 bases and the J segment 5 bases; nucleotides outside the gene matches: 9. The CDR3 covers 14 residues. CDR1 LNHDA and CDR2 SQIVND come from the germline V gene (reference sequence). CDR3 in amino acids: CASRPGQGTTEAFF. The DNA for the CDR3 is TGTGCCAGCCGACCGGGACAGGGGACGACTGAAGCTTTCTTT.

V usage is TRBV6-5 and J usage is TRBJ1-5; D gene ambiguous. The germline gives CDR1 MNHEY, CDR2 SVGAGI. CDR3 length equals 13 residues. The germline V and J ends were trimmed by 10 bases and 0 bases, with 10 bases remaining between them. The CDR3 protein is CATVTVSNQPQHF. The CDR3 coding sequence is TGTGCCACCGTTACAGTTAGCAATCAGCCCCAGCATTTT.

This sequence joins TRBV11-2 and TRBJ2-7; 10 bases are shared with TRBD2. The CDR3 extends over 15 amino acids. Germline trimming cut 5 bases from V and 7 bases from J; bases unmatched to any gene: 11. Germline V CDR1 and CDR2: SGHAT, FQNNGV. The chain's CDR3 is CASSPRSGRTEEQYF. CDR3 nucleotides: TGTGCCAGCAGCCCCCGTAGCGGGAGGACGGAAGAGCAGTACTTC.

The J gene is TRBJ2-4, the V gene TRBV19; TRBD2 agrees at 12 bases. This CDR3 spans 15 amino acids. Germline V gene sequence: CDR1 LNHDA, CDR2 SQIVND (reference sequence). The junction had 8 bases not matched to a gene; V was cut back by 6 bases and J by 8 bases. Here the CDR3 reads CASRDLAGGIDIQYF. CDR3 coding DNA: TGTGCCAGTAGGGATCTAGCGGGGGGGATAGACATTCAGTACTTC.

This clone has a single count. The chain combines TRBV7-9 with TRBJ2-7; maybe TRBD1 (6 bases). Trimming removed 6 bases at V and 4 bases at J, with 10 bases between. The CDR3 length is 12 residues. CDR1 SEHNR and CDR2 FQNEAQ come from the germline V gene (reference sequence). For the CDR3, the DNA is TGTGCCAGCAGTGGGACACCATACGAGCAGTACTTC. As protein: CASSGTPYEQYF.

The chain is built from TRBV5-6 and TRBJ2-7, with TRBD2 matching over 10 bases. The CDR3 contains 16 residues. The germline CDR1 and CDR2 sequences are SGHDT and YYEEEE. The V and J ends lost 4 bases and 4 bases, in that order; junction bases with no gene match: 11. Written as DNA, the CDR3 is TGTGCCAGCAGCGGAGGAAGCGGGAGGGCCGGTTACGAGCAGTACTTC. Translation: CASSGGSGRAGYEQYF.

This clone was found a few times. The V and J genes are TRBV7-2 and TRBJ1-6, with D perhaps matching TRBD1 (5 bases). This CDR3 comprises 17 residues. The V gene lost 2 bases and the J gene lost 7 bases, with 18 bases spanning the gap. From germline, CDR1 is SGHTA and CDR2 FQGNSA. This CDR3 is CASSLRGGQGSNSPLHF. The CDR3 bases are TGTGCCAGCAGCTTAAGGGGTGGGCAGGGCTCGAATTCACCCCTCCACTTT.

This clone has only one observation. The V and J genes are TRBV6-6 and TRBJ1-5; a weak D match, TRBD1 (6 bases). This CDR3 contains 14 residues. V was pared by 4 bases and J by 4 bases, with 11 bases between. CDR1 is MNHNY and CDR2 is SVGAGI in the germline V gene (reference sequence). The DNA of the CDR3 is TGTGCCAGCAGTTTTCACAGGGATAATCAGCCCCAGCATTTT. Translated: CASSFHRDNQPQHF.

The chain recombines TRBV4-2 with TRBJ2-1, with 11 bases identical to TRBD2. V was clipped by 2 bases and J by 3 bases; unmatched bases: 3. This CDR3 has 16 residues. Germline lookup yields CDR1 LGHNA and CDR2 YNFKEQ. The DNA for the CDR3 is TGTGCCAGCAGCCAACCTACTAGCGGGGGCTACAATGAGCAGTTCTTC. Its protein is CASSQPTSGGYNEQFF.

The chain employs TRBV3-1 (or the pseudogene TRBV3-2) and TRBJ2-6; the D is unclear. The V gene lost 0 bases and the J gene lost 1 base, with 4 bases spanning the gap. This CDR3 is built from 15 residues. The germline V gene has CDR1 LGHDT and CDR2 YNNKEL (reference sequence). The DNA of the CDR3 is TGTGCCAGCAGCCAAGATCTTTCTGGGGCCAACGTCCTGACTTTC. Translated, it gives CASSQDLSGANVLTF.

The chain joins TRBV27 to TRBJ1-3; D possibly corresponds to TRBD1 (6 bases). Germline CDR1 MNHEY, CDR2 SMNVEV (reference sequence). The CDR3 length is 15 residues. Trimming took off 2 bases at V and 6 bases at J, with 14 bases between the two ends. CDR3 coding DNA: TGTGCCAGCAGTTTAGACCCCAGGGGAGCAAACACCATATATTTT. Translating it yields CASSLDPRGANTIYF.

V gene TRBV28 combines with J gene TRBJ1-5; the match to TRBD1 covers 9 bases. Germline V lookup: CDR1 MDHEN, CDR2 SYDVKM. The CDR3 is made up of 14 amino acids. V gave up 6 bases and J gave up 6 bases; unmatched junction bases: 6. CDR3 DNA sequence: TGTGCCAGCAGCTCCGGGACAGGGTTTCAGCCCCAGCATTTT. Amino acid sequence: CASSSGTGFQPQHF.

The V call is TRBV25-1, the J call TRBJ1-4; the D is unclear. CDR1 and CDR2 (germline): MGHDK, SYGVNS. V lost 5 bases, J lost 6 bases, and 13 bases lay in between. The CDR3 consists of 14 residues. The CDR3 sequence: CASSFGEVHEKLFF. As DNA, the CDR3 is TGTGCCAGCAGTTTCGGGGAGGTCCATGAAAAACTGTTTTTT.

The chain couples TRBV11-2 to TRBJ1-5; D not resolved. The CDR3 totals 13 residues. The germline gives CDR1 SGHAT, CDR2 FQNNGV. The V gene lost 5 bases and the J gene lost 5 bases, with 10 bases spanning the gap. CDR3: CASSPRVDQPQHF. The DNA of the CDR3 is TGTGCCAGCAGCCCGCGTGTGGATCAGCCCCAGCATTTT.

This clone has a single count. This rearrangement joins TRBV30 to TRBJ2-7, with 8 bases matching TRBD2. The length of the CDR3 is 15 residues. Per the germline V gene, CDR1 is GTSNPN and CDR2 is SVGIG (reference sequence). With V trimmed by 2 bases and J by 7 bases, 13 bases remained unmatched. The CDR3 sequence: CAWSRTGGPSGEQYF. CDR3 nucleotide sequence: TGTGCCTGGAGTAGGACGGGAGGGCCCTCGGGGGAGCAGTACTTC.

The chain employs TRBV3-1 (or the pseudogene TRBV3-2) and TRBJ2-4, with 8 bases matching TRBD1. The CDR3 contains 19 residues. The germline CDR1 and CDR2 sequences are LGHDT and YNNKEL (reference sequence). The junction had 16 bases not matched to a gene; V was cut back by 0 bases and J by 6 bases. CDR3 protein: CASSQDRARGRGGANIQYF. For the CDR3, the DNA is TGTGCCAGCAGCCAAGATCGGGCCAGGGGGCGCGGAGGGGCAAACATTCAGTACTTC.